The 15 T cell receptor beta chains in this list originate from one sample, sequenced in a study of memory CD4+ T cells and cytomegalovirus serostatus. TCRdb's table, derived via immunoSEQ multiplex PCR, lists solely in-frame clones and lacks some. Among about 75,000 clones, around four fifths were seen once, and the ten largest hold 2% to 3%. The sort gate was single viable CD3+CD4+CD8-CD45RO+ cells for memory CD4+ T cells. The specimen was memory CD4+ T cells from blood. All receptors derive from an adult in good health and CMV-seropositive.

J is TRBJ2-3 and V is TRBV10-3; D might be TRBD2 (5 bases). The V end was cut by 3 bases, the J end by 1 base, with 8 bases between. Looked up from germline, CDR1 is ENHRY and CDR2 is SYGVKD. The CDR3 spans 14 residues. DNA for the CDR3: TGTGCCATCAGTGATCTCGGGGGCACAGATACGCAGTATTTT. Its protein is CAISDLGGTDTQYF.

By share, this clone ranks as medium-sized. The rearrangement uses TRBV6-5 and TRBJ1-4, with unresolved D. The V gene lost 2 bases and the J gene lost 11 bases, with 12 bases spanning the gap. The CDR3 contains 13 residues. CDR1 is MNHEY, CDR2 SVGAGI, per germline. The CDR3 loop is CASSYERRGKLFF. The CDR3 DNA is TGTGCCAGCAGTTACGAGAGGAGAGGGAAACTGTTTTTT.

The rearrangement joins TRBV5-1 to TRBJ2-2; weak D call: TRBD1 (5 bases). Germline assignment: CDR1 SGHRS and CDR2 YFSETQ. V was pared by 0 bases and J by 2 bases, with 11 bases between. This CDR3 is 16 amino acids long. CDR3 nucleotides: TGCGCCAGCAGCTTGGCTCTTAGGGGAAACACCGGGGAGCTGTTTTTT. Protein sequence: CASSLALRGNTGELFF. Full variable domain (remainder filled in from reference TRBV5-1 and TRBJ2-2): KAGVTQTPRYLIKTRGQQVTLSCSPISGHRSVSWYQQTPGQGLQFLFEYFSETQRNKGNFPGRFSGRQFSNSRSEMNVSTLELGDSALYLCASSLALRGNTGELFFGEGSRLTVL.

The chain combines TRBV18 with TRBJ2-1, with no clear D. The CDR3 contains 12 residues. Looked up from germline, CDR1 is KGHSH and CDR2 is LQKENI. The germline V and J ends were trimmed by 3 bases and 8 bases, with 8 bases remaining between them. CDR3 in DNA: TGTGCCAGCTCACCCCGCCGATATGAGCAGTTCTTC. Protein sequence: CASSPRRYEQFF.

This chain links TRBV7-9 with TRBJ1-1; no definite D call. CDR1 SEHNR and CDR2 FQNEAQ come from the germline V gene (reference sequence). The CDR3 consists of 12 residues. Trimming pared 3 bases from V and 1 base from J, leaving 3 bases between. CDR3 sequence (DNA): TGTGCCAGCAGCTTGGAGAACACTGAAGCTTTCTTT. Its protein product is CASSLENTEAFF.

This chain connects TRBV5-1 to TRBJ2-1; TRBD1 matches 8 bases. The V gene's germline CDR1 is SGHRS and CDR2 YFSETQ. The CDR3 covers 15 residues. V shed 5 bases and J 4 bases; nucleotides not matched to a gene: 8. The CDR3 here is CASSPSQGAYNEQFF. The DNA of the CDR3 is TGCGCCAGCAGTCCCTCCCAGGGGGCTTACAATGAGCAGTTCTTC.

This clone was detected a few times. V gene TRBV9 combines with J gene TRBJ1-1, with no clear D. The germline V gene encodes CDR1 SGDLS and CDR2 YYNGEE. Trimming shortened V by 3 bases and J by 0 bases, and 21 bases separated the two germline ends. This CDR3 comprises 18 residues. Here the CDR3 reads CASSATQLVGNMNTEAFF. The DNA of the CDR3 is TGTGCCAGCAGCGCCACCCAGCTAGTGGGGAATATGAACACTGAAGCTTTCTTT.

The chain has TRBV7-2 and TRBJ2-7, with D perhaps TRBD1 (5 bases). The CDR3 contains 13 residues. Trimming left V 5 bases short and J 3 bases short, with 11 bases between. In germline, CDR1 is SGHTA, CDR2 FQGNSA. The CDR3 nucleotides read TGTGCCAGCAGCCCCACAGGTTTCTACGAGCAGTACGTC. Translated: CASSPTGFYEQYV.

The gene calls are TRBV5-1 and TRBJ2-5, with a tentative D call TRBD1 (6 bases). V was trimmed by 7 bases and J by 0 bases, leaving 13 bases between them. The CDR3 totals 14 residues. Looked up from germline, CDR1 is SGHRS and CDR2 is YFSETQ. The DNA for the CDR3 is TGCGCCAGCTCACAGGGCAGTAACCAAGAGACCCAGTACTTC. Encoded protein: CASSQGSNQETQYF.

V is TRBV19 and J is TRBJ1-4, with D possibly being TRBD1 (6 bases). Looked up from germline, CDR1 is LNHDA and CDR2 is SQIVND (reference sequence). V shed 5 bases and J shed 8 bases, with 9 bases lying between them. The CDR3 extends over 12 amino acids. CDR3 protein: CASSRGREKLFF. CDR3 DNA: TGTGCCAGTAGTCGGGGGCGCGAAAAACTGTTTTTT. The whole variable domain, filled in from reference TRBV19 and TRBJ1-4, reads DGGITQSPKYLFRKEGQNVTLSCEQNLNHDAMYWYRQDPGQGLRLIYYSQIVNDFQKGDIAEGYSVSREKKESFPLTVTSAQKNPTAFYLCASSRGREKLFFGSGTQLSVL.

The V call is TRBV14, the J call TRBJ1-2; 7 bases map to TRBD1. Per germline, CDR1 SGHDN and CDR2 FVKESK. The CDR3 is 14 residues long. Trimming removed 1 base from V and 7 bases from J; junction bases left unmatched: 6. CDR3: CASSQARQGGGYTF. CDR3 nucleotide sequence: TGTGCCAGCAGCCAAGCTCGACAGGGTGGTGGCTACACCTTC.

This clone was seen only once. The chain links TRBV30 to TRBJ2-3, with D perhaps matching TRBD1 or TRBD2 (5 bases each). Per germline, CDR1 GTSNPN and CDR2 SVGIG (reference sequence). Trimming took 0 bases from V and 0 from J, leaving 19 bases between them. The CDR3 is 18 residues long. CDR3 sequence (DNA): TGTGCCTGGAGTGTACCCCCTCTCGGGGCGGATAGCACAGATACGCAGTATTTT. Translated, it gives CAWSVPPLGADSTDTQYF.

The CDR3 sequence: CASSPRLAGEQYF. The CDR3 DNA reads TGTGCCAGCAGTCCGAGACTAGCCGGAGAGCAGTACTTC. The chain recombines TRBV27 with TRBJ2-7, with 7 bases aligning to TRBD2. Trimming cost V 5 bases and J 7 bases; bases outside gene matches: 8. This CDR3 comprises 13 residues. Germline V gives CDR1 MNHEY, CDR2 SMNVEV (reference sequence).

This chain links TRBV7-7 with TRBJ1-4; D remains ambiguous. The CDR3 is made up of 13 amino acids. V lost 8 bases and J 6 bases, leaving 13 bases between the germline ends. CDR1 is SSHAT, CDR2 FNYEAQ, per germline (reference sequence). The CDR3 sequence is CASRGIGDEKLFF. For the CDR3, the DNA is TGTGCCAGCCGGGGAATTGGGGATGAAAAACTGTTTTTT.

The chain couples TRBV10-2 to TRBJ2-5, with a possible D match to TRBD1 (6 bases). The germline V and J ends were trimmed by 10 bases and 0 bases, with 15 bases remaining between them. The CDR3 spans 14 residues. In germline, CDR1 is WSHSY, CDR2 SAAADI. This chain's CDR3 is CATTRGTNQETQYF. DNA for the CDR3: TGCGCCACAACGAGGGGGACAAACCAAGAGACCCAGTACTTC.